In its sample, the clone carrying this T cell receptor (beta chain) was seen many times. Its antigen is undetermined. These data originate in a study of response to subunit inactivated influenza vaccine. Study-level results: The authors offered the suggestion that each seasonal influenza vaccination recruits few new T cells.

One entry per CDR3 protein results from TCRdb running MiXCR on the RT-PCR reads. The sample has approximately 730,000 distinct CDR3 sequences, roughly 13% seen once; the top ten hold 5.5% to 7%. The CDR3 sequence is 13 residues long. J gave up 5 bases and V 6 bases, and 4 bases lay outside the gene matches. The germline V gene has CDR1 MNHEY and CDR2 SMNVEV (reference sequence). This chain links TRBV27 with TRBJ1-2, with 9 bases matching TRBD1. The specimen was PBMCs from blood, collected less than 15 days before vaccination. The source of this sequence is a middle-aged man who received an inactivated influenza vaccine. CDR3 amino acids: CASSYGQGYGYTF. Written as DNA, the CDR3 is TGTGCCAGCAGCTATGGACAGGGGTATGGCTACACCTTC.